This T cell receptor (beta chain) derives from a study of spatial heterogeneity in lung cancer. Whole-study context: Tumor-region counts of TCR transcripts tracked strongly with a T cell module score from matched bulk RNA-seq.

TCRdb independently ran MiXCR on the 5' RACE reads; one entry per CDR3 protein. Of about 10,000 distinct CDR3 sequences in the sample, around an eighth were seen once. Time point defined: sample taken at primary tumor resection. Material for sequencing was whole RNA from tumor, nontumor lung or frozen PBMC, left unsorted. V lost 8 bases and J 3 bases, leaving 10 bases between the germline ends. CDR3 length: 13 residues. From germline, CDR1 is SSHAT and CDR2 FNYEAQ (reference sequence). Worth noting for this clonotype: The target antigen is unknown.

General study points: In tumors, expanded intratumoral alpha and beta TCR counts tracked mutation counts.

The sample consisted of lung tumor tissue, taken at surgery. V gene TRBV7-7 combines with J gene TRBJ2-2; a weak D match, TRBD1 (6 bases). This sequence was found in a female donor with early-stage non-small cell lung cancer. DNA for the CDR3: TGTGCCAGCGGGCAGGGGTACACCGGGGAGCTGTTTTTT. This encodes CASGQGYTGELFF.